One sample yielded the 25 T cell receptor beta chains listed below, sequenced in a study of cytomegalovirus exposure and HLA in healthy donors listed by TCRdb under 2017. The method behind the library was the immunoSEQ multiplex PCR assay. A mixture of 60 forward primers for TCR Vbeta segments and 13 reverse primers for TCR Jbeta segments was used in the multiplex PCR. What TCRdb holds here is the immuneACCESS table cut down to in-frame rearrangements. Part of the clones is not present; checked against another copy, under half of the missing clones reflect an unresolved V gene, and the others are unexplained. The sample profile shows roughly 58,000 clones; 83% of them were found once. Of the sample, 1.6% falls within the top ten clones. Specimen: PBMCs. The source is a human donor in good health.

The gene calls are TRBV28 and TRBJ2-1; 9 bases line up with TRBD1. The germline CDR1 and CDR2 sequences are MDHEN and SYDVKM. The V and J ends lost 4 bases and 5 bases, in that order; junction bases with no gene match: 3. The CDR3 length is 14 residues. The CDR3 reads CASSSGTGHNEQFF. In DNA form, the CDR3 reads TGTGCCAGCAGTTCCGGGACAGGGCACAATGAGCAGTTCTTC.

The CDR3 nucleotides are TGTGCCAGCAGCCGTCAGGGTTCGAACTTTTACGAGCAGTACTTC. It is translated as CASSRQGSNFYEQYF. This chain links TRBV27 with TRBJ2-7, with a weak D call TRBD1 (5 bases). CDR1 is MNHEY and CDR2 is SMNVEV in the germline V gene (reference sequence). Trimming pared 6 bases from V and 4 bases from J, leaving 19 bases between. This CDR3 has 15 amino acids.

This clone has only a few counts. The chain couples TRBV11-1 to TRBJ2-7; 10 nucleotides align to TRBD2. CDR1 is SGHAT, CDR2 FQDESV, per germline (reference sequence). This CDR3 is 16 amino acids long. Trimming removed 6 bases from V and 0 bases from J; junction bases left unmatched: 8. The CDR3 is CASSLLAGGRSYEQYF. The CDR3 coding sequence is TGTGCCAGCAGTCTTTTAGCGGGGGGCCGCTCCTACGAGCAGTACTTC.

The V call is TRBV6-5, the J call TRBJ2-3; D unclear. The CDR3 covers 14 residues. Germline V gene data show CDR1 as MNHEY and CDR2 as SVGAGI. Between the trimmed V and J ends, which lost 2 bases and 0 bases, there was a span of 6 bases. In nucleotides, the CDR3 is TGTGCCAGCAGTTACCGGCGGAGCACAGATACGCAGTATTTT. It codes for CASSYRRSTDTQYF.

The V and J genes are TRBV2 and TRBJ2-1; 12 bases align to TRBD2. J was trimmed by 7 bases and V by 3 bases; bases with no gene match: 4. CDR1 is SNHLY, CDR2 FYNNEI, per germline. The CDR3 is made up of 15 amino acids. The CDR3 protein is CASSDRLAGVNEQFF. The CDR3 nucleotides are TGTGCCAGCAGTGATAGACTAGCGGGAGTTAATGAGCAGTTCTTC.

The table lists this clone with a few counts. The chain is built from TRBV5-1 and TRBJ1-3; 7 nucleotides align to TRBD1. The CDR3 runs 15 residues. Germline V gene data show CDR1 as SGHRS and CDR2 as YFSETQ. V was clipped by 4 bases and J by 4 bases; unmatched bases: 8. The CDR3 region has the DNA TGCGCCAGCAGCCAAACGACAGGGTGGGGAAACACCATATATTTT. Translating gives CASSQTTGWGNTIYF.

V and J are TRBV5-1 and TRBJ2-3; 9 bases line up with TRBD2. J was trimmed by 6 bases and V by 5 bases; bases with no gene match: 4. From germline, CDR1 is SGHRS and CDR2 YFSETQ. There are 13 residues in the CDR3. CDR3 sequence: CASRLAGYDTQYF. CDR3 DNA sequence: TGCGCCAGCAGACTAGCGGGTTACGATACGCAGTATTTT.

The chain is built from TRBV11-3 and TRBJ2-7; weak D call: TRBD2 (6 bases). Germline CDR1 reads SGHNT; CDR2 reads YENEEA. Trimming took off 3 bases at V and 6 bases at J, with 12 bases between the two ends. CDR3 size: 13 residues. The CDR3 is CASSFGSGGEQYF. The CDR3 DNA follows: TGTGCCAGCAGCTTCGGGAGCGGTGGCGAGCAGTACTTC.

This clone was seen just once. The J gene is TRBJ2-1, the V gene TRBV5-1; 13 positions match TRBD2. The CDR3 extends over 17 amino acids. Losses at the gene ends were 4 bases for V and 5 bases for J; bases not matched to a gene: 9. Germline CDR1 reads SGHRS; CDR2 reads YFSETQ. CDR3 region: CASSGLGTSGIDNEQFF. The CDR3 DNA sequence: TGCGCCAGCAGCGGACTCGGGACTAGCGGGATAGACAATGAGCAGTTCTTC. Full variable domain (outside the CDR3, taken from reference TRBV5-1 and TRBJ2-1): KAGVTQTPRYLIKTRGQQVTLSCSPISGHRSVSWYQQTPGQGLQFLFEYFSETQRNKGNFPGRFSGRQFSNSRSEMNVSTLELGDSALYLCASSGLGTSGIDNEQFFGPGTRLTVL.

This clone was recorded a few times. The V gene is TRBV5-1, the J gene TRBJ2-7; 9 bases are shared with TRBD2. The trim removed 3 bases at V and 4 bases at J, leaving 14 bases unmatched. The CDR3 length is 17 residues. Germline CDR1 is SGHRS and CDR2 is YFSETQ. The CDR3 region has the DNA TGCGCCAGCAGCTCTACTAGCGGGTCCTTCTCGGGGTACGAGCAGTACTTC. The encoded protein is CASSSTSGSFSGYEQYF.

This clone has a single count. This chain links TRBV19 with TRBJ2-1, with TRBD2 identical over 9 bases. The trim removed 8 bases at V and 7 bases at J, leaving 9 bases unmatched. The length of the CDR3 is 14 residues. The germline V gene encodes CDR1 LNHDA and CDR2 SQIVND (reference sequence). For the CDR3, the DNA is TGTGCCAGTGGAAAGAGACTAGCGGAGAATGAGCAGTTCTTC. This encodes CASGKRLAENEQFF.

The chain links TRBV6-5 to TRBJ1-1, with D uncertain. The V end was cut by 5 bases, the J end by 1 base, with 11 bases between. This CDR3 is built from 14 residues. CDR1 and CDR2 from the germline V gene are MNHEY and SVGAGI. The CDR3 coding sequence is TGTGCCAGCAGTGAAGATGTACAGAACACTGAAGCTTTCTTT. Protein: CASSEDVQNTEAFF.

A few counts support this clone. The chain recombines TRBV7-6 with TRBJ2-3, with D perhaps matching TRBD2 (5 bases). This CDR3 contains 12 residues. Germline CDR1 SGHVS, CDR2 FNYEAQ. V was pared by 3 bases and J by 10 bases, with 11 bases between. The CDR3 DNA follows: TGTGCCAGCAGCTTTATTGGAGCGGCGCAGTATTTT. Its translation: CASSFIGAAQYF.

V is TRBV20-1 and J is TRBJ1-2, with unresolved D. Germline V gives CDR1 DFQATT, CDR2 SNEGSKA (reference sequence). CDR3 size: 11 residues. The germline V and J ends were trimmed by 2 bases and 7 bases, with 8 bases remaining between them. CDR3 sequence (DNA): TGCAGTGCTAGAATCTCCGGTGGCTACACCTTC. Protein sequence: CSARISGGYTF.

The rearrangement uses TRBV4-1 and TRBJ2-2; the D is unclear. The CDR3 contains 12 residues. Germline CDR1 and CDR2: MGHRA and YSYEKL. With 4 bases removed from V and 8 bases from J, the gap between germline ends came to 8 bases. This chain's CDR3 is CASSRPWGELFF. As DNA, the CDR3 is TGCGCCAGCAGCCGGCCCTGGGGGGAGCTGTTTTTT.

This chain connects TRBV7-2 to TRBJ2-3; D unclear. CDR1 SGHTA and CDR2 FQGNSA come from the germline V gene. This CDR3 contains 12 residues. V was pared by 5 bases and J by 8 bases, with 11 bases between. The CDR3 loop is CASSPDRVTQYF. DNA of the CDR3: TGTGCCAGCAGCCCAGACCGGGTTACGCAGTATTTT.

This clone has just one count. CDR3 DNA: TGTGCCAGCAGCCGTGGCGGGACGGAAAATCAGCCCCAGCATTTT. This encodes CASSRGGTENQPQHF. The chain joins TRBV6-5 to TRBJ1-5; perhaps TRBD1 as D (5 bases). Germline V gives CDR1 MNHEY, CDR2 SVGAGI. Trimming left V 6 bases short and J 4 bases short, with 16 bases between. The CDR3 spans 15 residues.

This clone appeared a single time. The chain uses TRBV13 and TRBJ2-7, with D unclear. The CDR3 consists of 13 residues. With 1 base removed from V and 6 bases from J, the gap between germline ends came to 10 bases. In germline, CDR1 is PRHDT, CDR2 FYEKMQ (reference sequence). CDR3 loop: CASSLESGCEQYF. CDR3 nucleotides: TGTGCCAGCAGCTTAGAATCCGGGTGCGAGCAGTACTTC.

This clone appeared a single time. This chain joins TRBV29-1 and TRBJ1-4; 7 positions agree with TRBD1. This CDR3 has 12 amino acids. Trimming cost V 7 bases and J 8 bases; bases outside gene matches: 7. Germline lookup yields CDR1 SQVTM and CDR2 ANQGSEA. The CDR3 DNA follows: TGCAGCGCTGGGACAGCACCAGAAAAACTGTTTTTT. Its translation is CSAGTAPEKLFF.

CDR3 region: CASSYSNVAKGYTIYF. CDR3 bases: TGTGCCAGCAGTTACTCGAATGTGGCAAAGGGGTACACCATATATTTT. The gene calls are TRBV6-5 and TRBJ1-3; tentative D call: TRBD1 (5 bases). The V gene's germline CDR1 is MNHEY and CDR2 SVGAGI. CDR3 length: 16 residues. The germline V and J ends were trimmed by 0 bases and 8 bases, with 17 bases remaining between them.

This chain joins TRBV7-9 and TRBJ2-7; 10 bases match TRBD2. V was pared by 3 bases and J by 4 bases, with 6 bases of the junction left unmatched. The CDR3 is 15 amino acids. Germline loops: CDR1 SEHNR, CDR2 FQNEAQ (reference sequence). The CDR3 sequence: CASSLSSGGPYEQYF. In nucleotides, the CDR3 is TGTGCCAGCAGCTTGTCTAGCGGGGGACCGTACGAGCAGTACTTC.

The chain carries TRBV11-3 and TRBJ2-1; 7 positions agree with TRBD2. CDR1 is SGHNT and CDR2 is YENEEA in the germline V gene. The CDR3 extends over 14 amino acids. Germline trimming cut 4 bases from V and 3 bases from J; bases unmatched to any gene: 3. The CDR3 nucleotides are TGTGCCAGCAGCTCCCGGACTAGCTACAATGAGCAGTTCTTC. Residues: CASSSRTSYNEQFF.

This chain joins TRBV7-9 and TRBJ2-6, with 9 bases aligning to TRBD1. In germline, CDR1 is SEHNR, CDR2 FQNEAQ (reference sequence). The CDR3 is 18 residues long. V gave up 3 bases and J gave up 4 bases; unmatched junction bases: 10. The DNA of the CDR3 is TGTGCCAGCAGCTTGCGGGACAGGGATGTTACCGGGGCCAACGTCCTGACTTTC. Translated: CASSLRDRDVTGANVLTF.

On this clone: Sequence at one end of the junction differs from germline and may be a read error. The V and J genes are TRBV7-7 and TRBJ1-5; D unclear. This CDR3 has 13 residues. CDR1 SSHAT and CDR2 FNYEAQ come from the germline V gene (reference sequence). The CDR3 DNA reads TGTGCTAGCAGCTTAGATCTCGGTCAGCCCCAGCATTTT. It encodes CASSLDLGQPQHF.

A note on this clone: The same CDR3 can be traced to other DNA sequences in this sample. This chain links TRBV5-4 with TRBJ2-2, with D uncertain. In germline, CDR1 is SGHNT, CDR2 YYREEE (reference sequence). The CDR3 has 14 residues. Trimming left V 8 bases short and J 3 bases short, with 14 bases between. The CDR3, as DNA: TGTGCCAGTTCGAGATCCCCGGACACCGGGGAGCTGTTTTTT. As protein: CASSRSPDTGELFF.